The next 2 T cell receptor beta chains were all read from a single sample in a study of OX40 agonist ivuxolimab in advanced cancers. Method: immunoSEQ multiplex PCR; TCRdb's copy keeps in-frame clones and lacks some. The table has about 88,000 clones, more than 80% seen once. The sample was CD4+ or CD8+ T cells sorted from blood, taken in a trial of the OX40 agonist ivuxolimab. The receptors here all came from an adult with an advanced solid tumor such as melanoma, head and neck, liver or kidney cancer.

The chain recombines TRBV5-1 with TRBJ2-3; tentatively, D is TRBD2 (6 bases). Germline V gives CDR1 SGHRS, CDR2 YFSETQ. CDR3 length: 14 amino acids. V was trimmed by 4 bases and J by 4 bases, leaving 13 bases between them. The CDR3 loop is CASSRGGTSDTQYF. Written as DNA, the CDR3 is TGCGCCAGCAGCCGTGGGGGGACCTCAGATACGCAGTATTTT.

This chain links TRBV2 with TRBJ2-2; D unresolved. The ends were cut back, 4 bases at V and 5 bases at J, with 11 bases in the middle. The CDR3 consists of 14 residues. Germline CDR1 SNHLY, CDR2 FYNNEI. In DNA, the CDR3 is TGTGCCAGCAGTGGTCTGGGTGGAACCGGGGAGCTGTTTTTT. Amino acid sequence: CASSGLGGTGELFF.